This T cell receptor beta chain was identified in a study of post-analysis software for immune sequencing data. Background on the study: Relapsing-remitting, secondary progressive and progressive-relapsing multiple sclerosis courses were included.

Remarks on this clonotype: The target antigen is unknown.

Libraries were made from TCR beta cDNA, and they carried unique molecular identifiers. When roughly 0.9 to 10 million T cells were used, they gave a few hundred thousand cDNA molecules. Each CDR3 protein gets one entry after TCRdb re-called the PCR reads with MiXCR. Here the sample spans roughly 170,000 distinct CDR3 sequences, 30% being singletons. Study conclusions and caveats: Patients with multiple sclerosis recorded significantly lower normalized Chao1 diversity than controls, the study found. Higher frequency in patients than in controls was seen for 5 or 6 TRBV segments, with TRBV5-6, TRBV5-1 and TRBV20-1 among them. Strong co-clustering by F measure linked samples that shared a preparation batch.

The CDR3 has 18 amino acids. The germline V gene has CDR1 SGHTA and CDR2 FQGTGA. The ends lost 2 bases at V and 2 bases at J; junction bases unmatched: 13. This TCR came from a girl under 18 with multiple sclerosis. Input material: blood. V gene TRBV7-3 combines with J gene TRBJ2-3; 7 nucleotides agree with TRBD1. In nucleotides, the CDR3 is TGTGCCAGCAGCTTATTTCACGTTCAGGGGGAGCACACAGATACGCAGTATTTT. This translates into CASSLFHVQGEHTDTQYF.